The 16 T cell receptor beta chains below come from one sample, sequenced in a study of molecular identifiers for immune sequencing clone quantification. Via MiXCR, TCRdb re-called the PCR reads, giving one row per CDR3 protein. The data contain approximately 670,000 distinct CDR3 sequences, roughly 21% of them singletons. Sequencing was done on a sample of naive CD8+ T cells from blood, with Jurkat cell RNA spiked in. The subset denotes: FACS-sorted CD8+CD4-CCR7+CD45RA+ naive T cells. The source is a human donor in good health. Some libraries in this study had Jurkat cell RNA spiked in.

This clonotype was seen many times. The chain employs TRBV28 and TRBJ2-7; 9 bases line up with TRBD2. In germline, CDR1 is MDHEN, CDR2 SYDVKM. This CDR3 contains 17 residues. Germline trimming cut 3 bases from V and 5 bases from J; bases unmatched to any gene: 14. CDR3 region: CASSFPAGIAGVNEQYF. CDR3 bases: TGTGCCAGCAGTTTTCCCGCCGGAATAGCGGGAGTTAACGAGCAGTACTTC.

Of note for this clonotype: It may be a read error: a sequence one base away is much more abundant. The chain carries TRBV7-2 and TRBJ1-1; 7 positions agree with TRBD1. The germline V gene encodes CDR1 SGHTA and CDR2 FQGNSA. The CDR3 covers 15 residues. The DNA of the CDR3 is TGTCCCAGCAGCTTAGATACAGGGGAGAACACTGAAGCTTTCTTT. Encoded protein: CPSSLDTGENTEAFF.

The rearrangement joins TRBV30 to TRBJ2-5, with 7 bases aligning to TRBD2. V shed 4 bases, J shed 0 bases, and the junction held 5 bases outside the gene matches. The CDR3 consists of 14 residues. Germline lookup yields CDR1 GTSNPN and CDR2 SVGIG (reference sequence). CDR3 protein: CAWTASGNQETQYF. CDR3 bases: TGTGCCTGGACGGCTAGCGGTAACCAAGAGACCCAGTACTTC.

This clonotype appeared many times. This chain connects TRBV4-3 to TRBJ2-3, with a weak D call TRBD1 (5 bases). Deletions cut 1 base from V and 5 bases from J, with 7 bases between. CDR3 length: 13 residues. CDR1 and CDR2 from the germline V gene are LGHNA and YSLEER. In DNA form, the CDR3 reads TGCGCCAGCAGCCAAGGGACAAGAGATACGCAGTATTTT. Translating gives CASSQGTRDTQYF.

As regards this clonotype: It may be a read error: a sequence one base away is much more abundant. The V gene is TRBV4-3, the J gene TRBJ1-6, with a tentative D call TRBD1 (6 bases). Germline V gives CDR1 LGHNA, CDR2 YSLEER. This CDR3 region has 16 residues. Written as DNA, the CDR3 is TGCGCCGGCAGCCAAGGGGCCAGGGGTGTGCATTCACCCCTCCACTTT. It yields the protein CAGSQGARGVHSPLHF.

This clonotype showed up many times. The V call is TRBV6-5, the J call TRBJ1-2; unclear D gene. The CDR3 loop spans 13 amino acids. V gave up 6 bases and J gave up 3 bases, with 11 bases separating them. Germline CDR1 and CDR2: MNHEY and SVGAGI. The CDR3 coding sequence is TGTGCCAGCAGCCCGGCGGGCTACTATGGCTACACCTTC. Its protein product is CASSPAGYYGYTF.

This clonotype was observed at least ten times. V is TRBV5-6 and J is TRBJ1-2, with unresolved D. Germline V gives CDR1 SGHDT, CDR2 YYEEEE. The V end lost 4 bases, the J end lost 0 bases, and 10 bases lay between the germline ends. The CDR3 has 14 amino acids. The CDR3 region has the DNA TGTGCCAGCAGCAAACCGAGAGCTAACTATGGCTACACCTTC. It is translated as CASSKPRANYGYTF.

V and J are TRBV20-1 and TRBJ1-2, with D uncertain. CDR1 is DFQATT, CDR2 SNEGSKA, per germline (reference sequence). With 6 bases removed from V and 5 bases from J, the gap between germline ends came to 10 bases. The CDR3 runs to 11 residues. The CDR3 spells CSARSYYGYTF. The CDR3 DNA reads TGCAGTGCCCGCTCTTATTATGGCTACACCTTC.

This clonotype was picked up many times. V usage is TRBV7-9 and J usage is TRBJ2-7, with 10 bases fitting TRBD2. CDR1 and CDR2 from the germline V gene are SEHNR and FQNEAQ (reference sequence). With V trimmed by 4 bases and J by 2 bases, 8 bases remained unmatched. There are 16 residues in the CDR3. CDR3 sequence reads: CASSSHLAGEAYEQYF. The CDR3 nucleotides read TGTGCCAGCAGCTCCCATCTAGCGGGAGAGGCCTACGAGCAGTACTTC.

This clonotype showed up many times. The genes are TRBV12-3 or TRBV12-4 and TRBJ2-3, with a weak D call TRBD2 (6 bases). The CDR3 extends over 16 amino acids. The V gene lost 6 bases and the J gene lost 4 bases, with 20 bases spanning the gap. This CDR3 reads CASSGTPQDFADTQYF. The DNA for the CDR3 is TGTGCCAGCAGCGGGACTCCTCAGGATTTTGCAGATACGCAGTATTTT.

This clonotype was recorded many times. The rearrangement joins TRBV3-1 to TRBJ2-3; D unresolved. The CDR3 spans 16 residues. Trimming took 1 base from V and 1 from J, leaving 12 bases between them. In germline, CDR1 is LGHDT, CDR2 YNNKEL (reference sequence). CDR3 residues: CASSQVLRAGTDTQYF. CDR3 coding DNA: TGTGCCAGCAGCCAAGTACTCCGGGCGGGCACAGATACGCAGTATTTT.

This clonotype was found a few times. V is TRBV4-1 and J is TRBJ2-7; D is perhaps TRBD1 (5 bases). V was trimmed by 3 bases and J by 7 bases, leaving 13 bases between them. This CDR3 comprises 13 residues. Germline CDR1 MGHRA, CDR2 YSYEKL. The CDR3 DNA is TGCGCCAGCAGCCAGGGGCTTGGGCTTGAGCAGTACTTC. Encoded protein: CASSQGLGLEQYF.

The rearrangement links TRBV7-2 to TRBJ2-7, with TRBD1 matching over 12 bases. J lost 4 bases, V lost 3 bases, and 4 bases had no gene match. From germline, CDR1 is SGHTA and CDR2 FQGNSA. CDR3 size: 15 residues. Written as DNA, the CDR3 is TGTGCCAGCAGCTTTACGGGACAGGGGGCTTACGAGCAGTACTTC. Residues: CASSFTGQGAYEQYF.

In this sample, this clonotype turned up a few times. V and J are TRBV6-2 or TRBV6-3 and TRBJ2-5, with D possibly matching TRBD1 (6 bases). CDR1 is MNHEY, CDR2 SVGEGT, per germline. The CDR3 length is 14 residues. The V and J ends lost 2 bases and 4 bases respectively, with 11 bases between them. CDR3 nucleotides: TGTGCCAGCAGTTACGGGACAACTACAGAGACCCAGTACTTC. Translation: CASSYGTTTETQYF.

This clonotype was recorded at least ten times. CDR3 region: CASSQADSSGNTIYF. CDR3 in DNA: TGCGCCAGCAGCCAAGCGGACAGCTCTGGAAACACCATATATTTT. The chain recombines TRBV4-1 with TRBJ1-3; TRBD1 might be the D (6 bases). This CDR3 spans 15 amino acids. CDR1 is MGHRA, CDR2 YSYEKL, per germline. V was clipped by 1 base and J by 0 bases, with 7 bases between them.

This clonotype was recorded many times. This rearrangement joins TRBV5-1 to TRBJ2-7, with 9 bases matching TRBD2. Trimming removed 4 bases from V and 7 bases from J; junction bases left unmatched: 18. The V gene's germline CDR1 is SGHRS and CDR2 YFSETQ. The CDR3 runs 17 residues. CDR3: CASSLAMGGRGQKEQYF. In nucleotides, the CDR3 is TGCGCCAGCAGCCTGGCCATGGGCGGGAGGGGACAAAAGGAGCAGTACTTC.